Below, 18 T cell receptor beta chains from the same sample are listed, as sequenced in a study of blood T cell repertoires in COVID-19 (dated by TCRdb to 2018 to 2020). The library came from the immunoSEQ multiplex PCR assay. TCRdb holds this immuneACCESS table with in-frame rearrangements only. Some clones are missing; in checked studies, unresolved V genes explain under half, and the rest has no known cause. The sample table records about 42,000 clones; 80% to 90% of these occur just once. The ten largest clonotypes hold about 10% of the sample. Sequences were obtained from peripheral blood. The receptors originated from a man aged 25-45 years with active or convalescent COVID-19.

This rearrangement joins TRBV24-1 to TRBJ1-5; 7 bases map to TRBD1. The trim removed 4 bases at V and 1 base at J, leaving 9 bases unmatched. The germline CDR1 and CDR2 sequences are KGHDR and SFDVKD. The CDR3 has 17 amino acids. CDR3 sequence reads: CATSDPRQGPSNQPQHF. In nucleotides, the CDR3 is TGTGCCACCAGTGACCCCCGACAGGGACCGAGCAATCAGCCCCAGCATTTT.

V gene TRBV7-2 combines with J gene TRBJ1-1; TRBD1 is a possible D gene (6 bases). The germline V gene has CDR1 SGHTA and CDR2 FQGNSA. The CDR3 length is 13 residues. V was shortened by 5 bases and J by 3 bases, with 10 bases between the two germline ends. The DNA for the CDR3 is TGTGCCAGCAGCAGTTACAGGGACACTGAAGCTTTCTTT. As protein: CASSSYRDTEAFF.

The V and J genes are TRBV7-9 and TRBJ1-1, with D unresolved. This CDR3 spans 13 amino acids. CDR1 SEHNR and CDR2 FQNEAQ come from the germline V gene (reference sequence). V gave up 5 bases and J gave up 5 bases, with 12 bases separating them. CDR3 in amino acids: CASSPPPETEAFF. In DNA, the CDR3 is TGTGCCAGCAGCCCCCCCCCGGAGACTGAAGCTTTCTTT.

This chain joins TRBV7-6 and TRBJ1-2; 7 nucleotides match TRBD1. This CDR3 comprises 17 residues. The ends lost 1 base at V and 8 bases at J; junction bases unmatched: 16. Germline-derived CDR1 and CDR2 are SGHVS and FNYEAQ. The CDR3 coding sequence is TGTGCCAGCAGCTTAGGCCTAAGTACAGGGGAATATGAAGGCTACACCTTC. Protein product: CASSLGLSTGEYEGYTF.

The chain is built from TRBV7-2 and TRBJ2-6; 7 bases map to TRBD1. The germline V gene has CDR1 SGHTA and CDR2 FQGNSA. V trimming: 6 bases; J trimming: 0 bases; junction bases outside the gene matches: 5. CDR3 length equals 16 residues. CDR3 in DNA: TGTGCCAGCAGGACAGGGTCCCTCTCTGGGGCCAACGTCCTGACTTTC. Translating it yields CASRTGSLSGANVLTF.

This clone was picked up one time. The chain has TRBV7-9 and TRBJ2-3; D is ambiguous. Looked up from germline, CDR1 is SEHNR and CDR2 is FQNEAQ (reference sequence). This CDR3 region has 15 residues. Trimming stripped 6 bases from V and 0 bases from J, with 13 bases between. The CDR3 reads CASSPYGGSTDTQYF. The CDR3 bases are TGTGCCAGCAGTCCTTACGGCGGAAGCACAGATACGCAGTATTTT. Full variable domain (missing parts from reference TRBV7-9 and TRBJ2-3): DTGVSQNPRHKITKRGQNVTFRCDPISEHNRLYWYRQTLGQGPEFLTYFQNEAQLEKSRLLSDRFSAERPKGSFSTLEIQRTEQGDSAMYLCASSPYGGSTDTQYFGPGTRLTVL.

The chain is built from TRBV19 and TRBJ1-5; D gene uncertain. The CDR3 extends over 12 amino acids. The germline CDR1 and CDR2 sequences are LNHDA and SQIVND (reference sequence). Trimming took off 3 bases at V and 5 bases at J, with 5 bases between the two ends. The CDR3 loop is CASSMEDQPQHF. The CDR3 DNA is TGTGCCAGTAGTATGGAGGATCAGCCCCAGCATTTT.

A note on this clone: This sample includes further DNA sequences coding for the same CDR3. The chain recombines TRBV5-1 with TRBJ1-1; D not certain. Germline assignment: CDR1 SGHRS and CDR2 YFSETQ. The CDR3 is 14 residues long. V was cut by 1 base and J by 2 bases, with 9 bases left in between. In DNA form, the CDR3 reads TGCGCCAGCAGCTTGTCGGGTCTAAACACTGAAGCTTTCTTT. Protein sequence: CASSLSGLNTEAFF.

The chain combines TRBV9 with TRBJ2-7; 7 positions match TRBD1. Germline lookup yields CDR1 SGDLS and CDR2 YYNGEE. The CDR3 loop spans 14 amino acids. With 4 bases clipped from V and 2 bases from J, the junction kept 6 bases outside the gene matches. CDR3 sequence reads: CASSPRGQPYEQYF. The CDR3 DNA follows: TGTGCCAGCAGCCCTAGGGGGCAGCCCTACGAGCAGTACTTC.

The rearrangement links TRBV29-1 to TRBJ1-1; D is unclear. Germline-derived CDR1 and CDR2 are SQVTM and ANQGSEA. This CDR3 contains 12 residues. V lost 7 bases to trimming and J lost 4 bases, with 13 bases between them. Here the CDR3 reads CSGRGGGTEAFF. CDR3 in DNA: TGCAGCGGCCGGGGAGGCGGCACTGAAGCTTTCTTT.

This chain links TRBV30 with TRBJ1-6; the match to TRBD1 covers 11 bases. Germline trimming cut 8 bases from V and 5 bases from J; bases unmatched to any gene: 8. Germline V gives CDR1 GTSNPN, CDR2 SVGIG (reference sequence). The CDR3 extends over 15 amino acids. The CDR3 region has the DNA TGTGCCGGCCGGACAGGGGGCGCCGATAATTCACCCCTCCACTTT. Translating gives CAGRTGGADNSPLHF. Combining the CDR3 with reference TRBV30 and TRBJ1-6 gives the whole variable domain SQTIHQWPATLVQPVGSPLSLECTVEGTSNPNLYWYRQAAGRGLQLLFYSVGIGQISSEVPQNLSASRPQDRQFILSSKKLLLSDSGFYLCAGRTGGADNSPLHFGNGTRLTVT.

The chain links TRBV7-9 to TRBJ1-2; D is unresolved. This CDR3 region has 16 residues. The germline V gene encodes CDR1 SEHNR and CDR2 FQNEAQ (reference sequence). Trimming pared 4 bases from V and 6 bases from J, leaving 21 bases between. In nucleotides, the CDR3 is TGTGCCAGCAGCTCATTTGGGCAGAGTTCATCGGATGGCTACACCTTC. Translation: CASSSFGQSSSDGYTF.

The genes are TRBV7-3 and TRBJ2-3; tentative D call: TRBD1 (6 bases). V dropped 4 bases and J dropped 6 bases, with 14 bases sitting between them. Germline V gene lookup returns CDR1 SGHTA and CDR2 FQGTGA. The CDR3 is 14 residues long. CDR3 loop: CASSSGDYSDTQYF. Written as DNA, the CDR3 is TGTGCCAGCAGCTCAGGGGATTATTCTGATACGCAGTATTTT.

This chain connects TRBV9 to TRBJ2-2; TRBD2 is a possible D gene (5 bases). Germline V gene sequence: CDR1 SGDLS, CDR2 YYNGEE. The CDR3 consists of 15 residues. The germline V and J ends were trimmed by 1 base and 2 bases, with 9 bases remaining between them. CDR3 protein: CASSVPAENTGELFF. In DNA, the CDR3 is TGTGCCAGCAGCGTACCAGCGGAAAACACCGGGGAGCTGTTTTTT.

This clone was detected once. The CDR3 loop reads CASSSQTSGEGTQYF. The CDR3, as DNA: TGCGCCAGCAGCTCGCAGACTAGCGGGGAAGGGACCCAGTACTTC. This rearrangement joins TRBV5-1 to TRBJ2-5; 11 bases agree with TRBD2. V lost 3 bases to trimming and J lost 7 bases; unmatched junction nucleotides: 8. The germline gives CDR1 SGHRS, CDR2 YFSETQ. This CDR3 region has 15 residues.

This chain joins TRBV4-1 and TRBJ1-2, with TRBD1 matching 7 bases. The CDR3 is made up of 14 amino acids. Germline CDR1 MGHRA, CDR2 YSYEKL. Germline trimming cut 2 bases from V and 4 bases from J; bases unmatched to any gene: 4. The CDR3 coding sequence is TGCGCCAGCAGCCAACGAGGGGGCGGCTATGGCTACACCTTC. Amino acid sequence: CASSQRGGGYGYTF.

The chain carries TRBV10-1 and TRBJ2-3; 12 bases agree with TRBD1. Per germline, CDR1 WNHNN and CDR2 SYGVQD (reference sequence). There are 16 residues in the CDR3. The V segment lost 0 bases and the J segment 9 bases; nucleotides outside the gene matches: 7. The CDR3 DNA reads as TGCGCCAGCAGTGAGTCAAGGGACAGGGGGCTAGACACGCAGTATTTT. Its protein is CASSESRDRGLDTQYF.

The gene calls are TRBV5-6 and TRBJ1-4; TRBD1 agrees at 7 bases. Looked up from germline, CDR1 is SGHDT and CDR2 is YYEEEE. The CDR3 consists of 15 residues. With 1 base clipped from V and 8 bases from J, the junction kept 8 bases outside the gene matches. The CDR3: CASSLRRTGGEKLFF. DNA for the CDR3: TGTGCCAGCAGCTTGAGGAGGACAGGAGGCGAAAAACTGTTTTTT.